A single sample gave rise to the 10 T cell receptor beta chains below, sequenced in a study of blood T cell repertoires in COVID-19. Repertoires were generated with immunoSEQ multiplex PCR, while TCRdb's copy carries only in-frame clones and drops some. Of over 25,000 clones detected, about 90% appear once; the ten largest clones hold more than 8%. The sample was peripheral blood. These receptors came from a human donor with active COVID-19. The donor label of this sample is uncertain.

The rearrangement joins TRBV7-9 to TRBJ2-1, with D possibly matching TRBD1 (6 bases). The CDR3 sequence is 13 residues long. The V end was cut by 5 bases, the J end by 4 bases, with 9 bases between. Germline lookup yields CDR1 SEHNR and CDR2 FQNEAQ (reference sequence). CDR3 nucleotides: TGTGCCAGCAGCCGGGGACAATACAATGAGCAGTTCTTC. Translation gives CASSRGQYNEQFF.

The CDR3 reads CASSINMGASSYNEQFF. CDR3 DNA: TGTGCCAGTAGTATCAATATGGGAGCGAGCTCCTACAATGAGCAGTTCTTC. The chain combines TRBV19 with TRBJ2-1; a weak D match, TRBD2 (5 bases). The CDR3 extends over 17 amino acids. Trimming shortened V by 3 bases and J by 0 bases, and 15 bases separated the two germline ends. Looked up from germline, CDR1 is LNHDA and CDR2 is SQIVND (reference sequence).

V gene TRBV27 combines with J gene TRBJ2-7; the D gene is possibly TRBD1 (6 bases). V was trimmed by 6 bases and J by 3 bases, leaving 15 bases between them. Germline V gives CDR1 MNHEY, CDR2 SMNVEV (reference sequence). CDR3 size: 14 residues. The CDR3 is CASSRTASYYEQYF. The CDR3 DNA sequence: TGTGCCAGCAGCAGGACAGCATCCTACTACGAGCAGTACTTC.

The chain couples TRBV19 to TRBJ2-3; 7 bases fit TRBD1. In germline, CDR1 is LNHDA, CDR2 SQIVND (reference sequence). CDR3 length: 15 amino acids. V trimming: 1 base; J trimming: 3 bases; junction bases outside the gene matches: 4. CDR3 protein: CASSIGQGWTDTQYF. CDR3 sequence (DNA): TGTGCCAGTAGTATAGGACAGGGTTGGACAGATACGCAGTATTTT.

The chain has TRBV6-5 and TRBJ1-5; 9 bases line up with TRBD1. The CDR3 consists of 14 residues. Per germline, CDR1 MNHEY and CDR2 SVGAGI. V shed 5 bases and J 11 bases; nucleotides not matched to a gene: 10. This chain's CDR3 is CASSRTGAQKAQHF. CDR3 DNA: TGTGCCAGCAGTCGGACAGGGGCCCAGAAGGCCCAGCATTTT.

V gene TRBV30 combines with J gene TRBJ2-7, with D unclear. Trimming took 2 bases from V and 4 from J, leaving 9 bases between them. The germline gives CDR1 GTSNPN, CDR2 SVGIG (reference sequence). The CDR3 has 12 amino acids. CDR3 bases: TGTGCCTGGAGTACTAATATTTACGAGCAGTACTTC. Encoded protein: CAWSTNIYEQYF.

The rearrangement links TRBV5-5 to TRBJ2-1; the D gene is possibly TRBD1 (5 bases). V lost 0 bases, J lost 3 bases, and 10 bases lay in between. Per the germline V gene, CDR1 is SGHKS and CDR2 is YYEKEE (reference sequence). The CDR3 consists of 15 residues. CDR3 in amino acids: CASSLASDNYNEQFF. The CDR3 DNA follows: TGTGCCAGCAGCTTGGCTTCGGACAACTACAATGAGCAGTTCTTC.

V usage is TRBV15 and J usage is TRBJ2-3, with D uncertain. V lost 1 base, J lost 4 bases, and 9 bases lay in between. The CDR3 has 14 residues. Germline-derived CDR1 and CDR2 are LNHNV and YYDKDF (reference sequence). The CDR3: CATSRGGMPDTQYF. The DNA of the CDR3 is TGTGCCACCAGCAGAGGAGGCATGCCAGATACGCAGTATTTT.

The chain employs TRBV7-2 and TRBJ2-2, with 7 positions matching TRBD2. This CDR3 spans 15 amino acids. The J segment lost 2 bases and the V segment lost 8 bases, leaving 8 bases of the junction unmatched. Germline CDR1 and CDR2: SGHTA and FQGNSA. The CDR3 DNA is TGTGCCAGCTTAAATGGGAGGGTTAACACCGGGGAGCTGTTTTTT. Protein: CASLNGRVNTGELFF.

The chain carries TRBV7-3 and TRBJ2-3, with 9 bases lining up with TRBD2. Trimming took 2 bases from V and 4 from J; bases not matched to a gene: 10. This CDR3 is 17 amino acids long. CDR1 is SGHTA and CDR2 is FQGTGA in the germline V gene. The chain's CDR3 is CASSLLAKRGDPDTQYF. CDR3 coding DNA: TGTGCCAGCAGCTTATTAGCTAAGCGGGGGGACCCAGATACGCAGTATTTT.